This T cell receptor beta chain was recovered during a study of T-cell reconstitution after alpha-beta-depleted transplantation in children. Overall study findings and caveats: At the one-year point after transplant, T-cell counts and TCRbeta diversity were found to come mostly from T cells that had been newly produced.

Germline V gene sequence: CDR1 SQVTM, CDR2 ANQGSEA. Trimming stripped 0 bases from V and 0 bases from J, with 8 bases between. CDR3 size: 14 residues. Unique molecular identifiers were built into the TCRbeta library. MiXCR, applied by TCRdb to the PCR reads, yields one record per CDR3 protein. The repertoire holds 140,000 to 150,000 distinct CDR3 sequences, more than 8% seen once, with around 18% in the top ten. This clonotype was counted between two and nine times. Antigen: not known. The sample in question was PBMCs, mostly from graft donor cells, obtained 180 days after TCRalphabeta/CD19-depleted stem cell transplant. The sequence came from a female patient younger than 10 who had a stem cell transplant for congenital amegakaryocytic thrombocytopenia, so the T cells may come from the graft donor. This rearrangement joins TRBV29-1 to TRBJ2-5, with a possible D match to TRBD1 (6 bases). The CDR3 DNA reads TGCAGCGTTGAAGATGGACAGAACCAAGAGACCCAGTACTTC. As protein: CSVEDGQNQETQYF.